This T cell receptor beta chain was profiled in a study of Ad26.COV2.S vaccination and SARS-CoV-2 variants. The CDR3 spans 16 residues. The treatment is: roughly 20 received Ad26.COV2.S at low or high dose, single or two shots; several received placebo; per-sample allocation not given. After the first vaccine or placebo injection, samples were drawn on day 63. Here immunoSEQ multiplex PCR was the method, and the copy in TCRdb shows in-frame clones only, minus some. In the table there are roughly 500,000 clones, 89% of which are singletons. The rearrangement uses TRBV12-1 and TRBJ1-1. TRBV12-1 is an annotated pseudogene. Sequenced here: peripheral blood, sampled in a trial of Ad26.COV2.S vaccine versus placebo. This receptor was taken from a person aged 18-65 years who received the Ad26.COV2.S COVID-19 vaccine or a placebo. The CDR3 region has the DNA TGTGCCAGCAGCTTTCAAGAACCAGGACCACTGGGAGAAGCTTTCTTT. This encodes CASSFQEPGPLGEAFF.